Only a few counts were recorded for the clone carrying this T cell receptor beta chain. As yet, its antigen is unknown. Relative to the germline gene, one junction end is altered; a read error may explain this. The germline gives CDR1 LNHDA, CDR2 SQIVND (reference sequence). This CDR3 contains 15 residues. The data are from a study of beta chain features in type 1 diabetes. Overall study context: All samples yielded roughly 100,000,000 examined sorted cells.

General observations from the study: A definitive answer on HLA type influencing TCRB rearrangement was not reached here. Within patients, naive, central memory and Treg TCRB repertoires seemed more similar than within healthy donors. A moderate, significant TCRB CDR3 shortening appeared in type 1 diabetes across four CD4+ subsets.

Every bit of the isolated RNA underwent reverse transcription, so sequencing read expressed TCRB transcripts. Profiled with immunoSEQ multiplex PCR; TCRdb holds only in-frame clones, not every one. The table records hundreds of thousands of clones, roughly a sixth of them present only once. This receptor was identified in a man aged 18 to 29 in good health. The sample comprised naive CD4+ T cells from blood. The chain joins TRBV19 to TRBJ2-2, with D perhaps TRBD1 or TRBD2 (5 bases each). The CDR3 bases are TGTGCCAGTAGTTCAGGGACGTTGGCCACCCGGGAGCTGTTTTTT. This gives the protein CASSSGTLATRELFF.